This entry describes one T cell receptor (beta chain). CDR3 size: 14 residues. Deletions cut 2 bases from V and 5 bases from J, with 12 bases between. Germline-derived CDR1 and CDR2 are KGHSH and LQKENI. Peripheral blood, approximately 10 milliliters per donor, was collected. This record comes from a study of blood T cells in healthy people across ages. Alongside a J-beta primer mix, a sample-barcoded 5' primer served in a second PCR lasting roughly 6 to 12 cycles. Every sample gave at least 3 million paired-end reads containing CDR3. TCRdb re-derived calls from the 5' RACE reads in MiXCR, one entry per CDR3 protein. The sample contains about 2 million distinct CDR3 sequences, just under 50% of which appear only once.

This clonotype was obtained from a woman in her thirties or forties in good health. The genes are TRBV18 and TRBJ2-5; D remains ambiguous. Sequencing was done on a sample of blood. Here the CDR3 DNA reads TGTGCCAGCTCACCATCATCTGGTAGGGAGACCCAGTACTTC. The encoded protein is CASSPSSGRETQYF. The full variable domain, its missing parts supplied by reference TRBV18 and TRBJ2-5, is NAGVMQNPRHLVRRRGQEARLRCSPMKGHSHVYWYRQLPEEGLKFMVYLQKENIIDESGMPKERFSAEFPKEGPSILRIQQVVRGDSAAYFCASSPSSGRETQYFGPGTRLLVL.